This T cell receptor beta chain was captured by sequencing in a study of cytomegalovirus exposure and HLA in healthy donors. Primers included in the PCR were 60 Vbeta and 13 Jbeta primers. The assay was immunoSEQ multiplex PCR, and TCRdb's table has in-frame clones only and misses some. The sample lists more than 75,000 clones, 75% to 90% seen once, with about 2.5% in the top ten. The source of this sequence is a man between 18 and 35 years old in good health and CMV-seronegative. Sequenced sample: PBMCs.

CDR3 protein: CASRLGLQGVSGANVLTF. The CDR3 DNA reads as TGTGCCAGCAGATTGGGTCTGCAGGGGGTCTCTGGGGCCAACGTCCTGACTTTC. The genes are TRBV11-1 and TRBJ2-6, with 7 bases that match TRBD1. Per the germline V gene, CDR1 is SGHAT and CDR2 is FQDESV (reference sequence). Trimming cost V 6 bases and J 0 bases; bases outside gene matches: 11. This CDR3 is 18 amino acids long.